Described below is a single TCR beta chain sequence and its context. Its antigen remains unknown. Aged 18 to 65, the patients had hyperthyroidism that was newly diagnosed and had lasted under 2 months. Exclusion followed for patients with uncontrolled infection, other autoimmune disease, pregnancy or lactation. The PBMCs were sourced from fresh peripheral blood (approximately 10 ml). This sample was taken from a study of T cells in Graves' hyperthyroidism and ophthalmopathy. The TCR beta CDR3 regions underwent amplification using RNA transcripts as the source. The TCR CDR3 was amplified in a first-round RT-PCR using the HTBI primer set. TCRdb re-derived calls from the multiplex PCR reads in MiXCR, one entry per CDR3 protein. The data hold hundreds of thousands of distinct CDR3 sequences, with over 35% observed a single time. Overall study results and limits: Onset of ophthalmopathy came a median 6.5 months after the model predicted it.

Between the trimmed V and J ends, which lost 0 bases and 0 bases, there was a span of 8 bases. CDR1 is LNHDA, CDR2 SQIVND, per germline (reference sequence). This CDR3 has 15 residues. The genes are TRBV19 and TRBJ1-1, with no clear D. The receptor's source is a man between 18 and 29 years old with Graves' hyperthyroidism. The specimen was blood. CDR3 bases: TGTGCCAGTAGTATAGATGCGGGGATGAACACTGAAGCTTTCTTT. This sequence encodes CASSIDAGMNTEAFF.